These 15 T cell receptor beta chains came from one sample sequenced in a study of OX40 agonist ivuxolimab in advanced cancers. Repertoires were generated with immunoSEQ multiplex PCR, while TCRdb's copy carries only in-frame clones and drops some. The table shows tens of thousands of clones, with around 83% occurring only once. This specimen consisted of CD4+ or CD8+ T cells sorted from blood, obtained in a trial of the OX40 agonist ivuxolimab. Source of these receptors: an adult with an advanced solid tumor such as melanoma, head and neck, liver or kidney cancer.

The V gene is TRBV2, the J gene TRBJ2-3; no clear D. The germline V and J ends were trimmed by 4 bases and 5 bases, with 13 bases remaining between them. The CDR3 consists of 14 residues. Germline lookup yields CDR1 SNHLY and CDR2 FYNNEI. CDR3 DNA sequence: TGTGCCAGCAGTGTCACAGTGACGGGAGATACGCAGTATTTT. It encodes CASSVTVTGDTQYF.

The chain is built from TRBV23-1 and TRBJ2-7, with 8 bases identical to TRBD2. TRBV23-1 has ORF status, its function being uncertain. V lost 3 bases and J lost 0; bases outside the gene matches: 10. This CDR3 spans 17 amino acids. The DNA for the CDR3 is TGCGCCAGCAGTCACCCCGGGGGGGTATGGGTCTCCTACGAGCAGTACGTC. Translated, it gives CASSHPGGVWVSYEQYV.

This sequence joins TRBV6-5 and TRBJ2-4, with a tentative D call TRBD2 (7 bases). The CDR3 is 15 residues long. Trimming shortened V by 6 bases and J by 0 bases, and 12 bases separated the two germline ends. CDR1 and CDR2 (germline): MNHEY, SVGAGI. The CDR3 is CASSAGGRAKNIQYF. Here the CDR3 DNA reads TGTGCCAGCAGCGCCGGGGGGCGAGCCAAAAACATTCAGTACTTC.

Only one count was recorded for this clone. The chain employs TRBV7-3 and TRBJ2-5; D possibly corresponds to TRBD2 (7 bases). Germline V gene lookup returns CDR1 SGHTA and CDR2 FQGTGA. This CDR3 comprises 15 residues. With 2 bases removed from V and 4 bases from J, the gap between germline ends came to 14 bases. CDR3 DNA sequence: TGTGCCAGCAGCTTAGGAGGGGGGGTTCGAGAGACCCAGTACTTC. Its protein is CASSLGGGVRETQYF.

This chain links TRBV19 with TRBJ1-5; D is perhaps TRBD1 (5 bases). Per the germline V gene, CDR1 is LNHDA and CDR2 is SQIVND (reference sequence). V was cut by 6 bases and J by 6 bases, with 15 bases left in between. This CDR3 spans 14 amino acids. CDR3 sequence (DNA): TGTGCCAGTAGCCCAGACAGTAGTGGTCAGCCCCAGCATTTT. Encoded protein: CASSPDSSGQPQHF.

V and J are TRBV10-2 and TRBJ2-7; the D gene is possibly TRBD1 (5 bases). V lost 6 bases, J lost 2 bases, and 11 bases lay in between. Germline V gene lookup returns CDR1 WSHSY and CDR2 SAAADI. The CDR3 runs 13 residues. The CDR3 DNA reads TGCGCCAGCAGCAGGGCTCTCACCTACGAGCAGTACGTC. Residues: CASSRALTYEQYV.

The chain couples TRBV7-2 to TRBJ2-5; 10 positions agree with TRBD1. Looked up from germline, CDR1 is SGHTA and CDR2 is FQGNSA. The V segment lost 5 bases and the J segment 5 bases; nucleotides outside the gene matches: 14. The CDR3 has 17 amino acids. The chain's CDR3 is CASSPGQGDARWETQYF. As DNA, the CDR3 is TGTGCCAGCAGCCCCGGACAGGGGGATGCTAGGTGGGAGACCCAGTACTTC.

The chain uses TRBV11-3 and TRBJ1-2, with D possibly matching TRBD1 (5 bases). This CDR3 comprises 15 residues. Germline V lookup: CDR1 SGHNT, CDR2 YENEEA. The germline V and J ends were trimmed by 6 bases and 7 bases, with 21 bases remaining between them. The CDR3 sequence: CASSQESTVSVGYTF. The CDR3, as DNA: TGTGCCAGCAGTCAGGAGTCGACAGTATCCGTTGGCTACACCTTC.

This chain connects TRBV14 to TRBJ2-7; TRBD2 aligns across 10 bases. After removal of 4 bases from V and 5 bases from J, the junction contained 14 bases not matched to a gene. CDR3 length: 17 amino acids. CDR1 SGHDN and CDR2 FVKESK come from the germline V gene. The CDR3 protein is CASSRRQREGSRDEQYF. The CDR3 DNA follows: TGTGCCAGCAGCCGAAGGCAGCGGGAGGGGTCGAGGGACGAGCAGTACTTC.

This chain links TRBV27 with TRBJ2-5; either TRBD1 or TRBD2 may fit D (6 bases each). CDR1 is MNHEY, CDR2 SMNVEV, per germline (reference sequence). Trimming removed 5 bases at V and 4 bases at J, with 17 bases between. The CDR3 sequence is 15 residues long. This CDR3 is CASSRGGFWRETQYF. The DNA for the CDR3 is TGTGCCAGCAGTCGAGGGGGGTTTTGGAGAGAGACCCAGTACTTC.

The rearrangement links TRBV30 to TRBJ2-3; the match to TRBD1 covers 8 bases. The CDR3 is 16 residues long. Germline V CDR1 and CDR2: GTSNPN, SVGIG (reference sequence). The V gene end was trimmed by 1 base and the J gene end by 5 bases; junction bases not matched to a gene: 11. In DNA, the CDR3 is TGTGCCTGGAGTGAAGGGTGGGCAGGGGGCATAGATACGCAGTATTTT. This sequence encodes CAWSEGWAGGIDTQYF.

J is TRBJ2-5 and V is TRBV27; 9 bases fit TRBD2. V trimming: 3 bases; J trimming: 5 bases; junction bases outside the gene matches: 10. CDR3 length: 16 amino acids. Per germline, CDR1 MNHEY and CDR2 SMNVEV (reference sequence). The CDR3 nucleotides are TGTGCCAGCAGTTTCGGTAGCGGGAGTTTTATGGAGACCCAGTACTTC. It yields the protein CASSFGSGSFMETQYF.

The rearrangement links TRBV28 to TRBJ2-7; the D gene is possibly TRBD2 (5 bases). The CDR3 length is 13 residues. Germline CDR1 reads MDHEN; CDR2 reads SYDVKM. Trimming shortened V by 2 bases and J by 3 bases, and 8 bases separated the two germline ends. Here the CDR3 reads CASSLPGNYEQYF. In DNA, the CDR3 is TGTGCCAGCAGTTTACCGGGGAACTACGAGCAGTACTTC.

J is TRBJ1-3 and V is TRBV5-1, with TRBD1 matching 9 bases. Germline V gene sequence: CDR1 SGHRS, CDR2 YFSETQ. This CDR3 has 15 residues. V was clipped by 4 bases and J by 2 bases; unmatched bases: 4. The CDR3 region has the DNA TGCGCCAGCAGCCTCGGGACAGGGACTGGAAACACCATATATTTT. Its translation is CASSLGTGTGNTIYF.

This chain joins TRBV29-1 and TRBJ2-4; D not resolved. The germline V and J ends were trimmed by 7 bases and 3 bases, with 7 bases remaining between them. Germline CDR1 is SQVTM and CDR2 is ANQGSEA. The CDR3 totals 11 residues. The CDR3 bases are TGCAGCGCCCTCCGCAAAAACATTCAGTACTTC. Protein sequence: CSALRKNIQYF.